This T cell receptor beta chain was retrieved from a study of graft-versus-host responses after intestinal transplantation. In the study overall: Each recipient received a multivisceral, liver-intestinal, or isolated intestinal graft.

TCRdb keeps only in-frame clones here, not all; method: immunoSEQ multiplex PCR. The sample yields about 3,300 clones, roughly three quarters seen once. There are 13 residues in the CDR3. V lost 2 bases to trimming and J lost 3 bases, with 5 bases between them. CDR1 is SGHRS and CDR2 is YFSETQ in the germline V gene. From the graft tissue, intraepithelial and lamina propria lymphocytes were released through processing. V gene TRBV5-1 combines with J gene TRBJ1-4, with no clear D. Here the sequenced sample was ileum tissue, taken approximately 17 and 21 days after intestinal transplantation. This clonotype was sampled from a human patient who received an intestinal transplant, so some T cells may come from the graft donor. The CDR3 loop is CASSFSPNEKLFF. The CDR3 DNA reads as TGCGCCAGCAGCTTTTCTCCTAATGAAAAACTGTTTTTT.